This entry lists 9 T cell receptor beta chains sequenced from one sample in a study of vaccination and CD4 T cells after COVID-19 (dated 2022 in TCRdb). The library came from PCR. Sequenced using an Illumina iSeq 100. At the Johns Hopkins FTIC core, DNA from the cultured CD4+ T cells underwent TCR sequencing with the Oncomine TCR Beta short-read assay. The raw public reads went through TCRdb reprocessing: fastp at Q25, MiXCR clone calling, in-frame beta chains kept. Entries that share a CDR3 protein sequence are merged under the most common genes and DNA. Here the sample has around 6,400 distinct CDR3 sequences; about four fifths occur a single time. The leading ten clones occupy roughly 19% of the sample. No antigen is known for these receptors. The sample's treatment or condition label, decoded: approximately 9-day PBMC culture with coronavirus spike peptide pools or control peptides (ViraFEST assay).

Sequencing input: CD4+ T cells from blood, cultured in vitro. Receptors originate from a human donor who had recovered from COVID-19.

This clonotype has more than one count but fewer than ten. The gene calls are TRBV6-1 and TRBJ1-5; 7 positions match TRBD1. The junction had 16 bases not matched to a gene; V was cut back by 6 bases and J by 2 bases. There are 18 residues in the CDR3. From germline, CDR1 is MNHNS and CDR2 SASEGT. The CDR3 protein is CASSLSTPRQGGNQPQHF. For the CDR3, the DNA is TGTGCCAGCAGCCTCTCGACTCCGCGACAGGGTGGCAATCAGCCCCAGCATTTT.

V usage is TRBV12-3 or TRBV12-4 and J usage is TRBJ2-7, with 10 bases fitting TRBD2. With V trimmed by 0 bases and J by 3 bases, 2 bases remained unmatched. The CDR3 sequence is 15 residues long. The CDR3 is CASSLAASGSYEQYF. The CDR3 DNA sequence: TGTGCCAGCAGTTTAGCGGCTAGCGGGAGCTACGAGCAGTACTTC.

This rearrangement joins TRBV7-9 to TRBJ1-1; 7 positions agree with TRBD1. CDR3 size: 16 residues. The junction had 9 bases not matched to a gene; V was cut back by 5 bases and J by 0 bases. In germline, CDR1 is SEHNR, CDR2 FQNEAQ (reference sequence). The CDR3 spells CASSTQGQGVNTEAFF. As DNA, the CDR3 is TGTGCCAGCAGCACTCAGGGTCAGGGGGTGAACACTGAAGCTTTCTTT.

The chain is built from TRBV24-1 and TRBJ1-2; TRBD1 is a possible D gene (5 bases). Trimming pared 4 bases from V and 8 bases from J, leaving 19 bases between. Germline CDR1 is KGHDR and CDR2 is SFDVKD. This CDR3 has 15 residues. CDR3 protein: CATSEKLGTPGGYTF. DNA of the CDR3: TGTGCCACCAGTGAAAAGCTCGGGACGCCGGGGGGCTACACCTTC.

The rearrangement joins TRBV28 to TRBJ1-5; D not resolved. V lost 10 bases and J 0 bases, leaving 7 bases between the germline ends. This CDR3 has 12 residues. CDR1 is MDHEN and CDR2 is SYDVKM in the germline V gene. This CDR3 reads CATAYSNQPQHF. CDR3 DNA sequence: TGTGCCACCGCCTATAGCAATCAGCCCCAGCATTTT.

This sequence joins TRBV5-1 and TRBJ2-3; D is possibly TRBD1 (5 bases). Germline CDR1 reads SGHRS; CDR2 reads YFSETQ. The CDR3 length is 13 residues. Trimming cost V 0 bases and J 4 bases, with 6 bases left between them. The CDR3 DNA follows: TGCGCCAGCAGCTTGGCAGGGTCAGATACGCAGTATTTT. Protein sequence: CASSLAGSDTQYF.

This clonotype was seen more than once but under ten times. The J gene is TRBJ1-6, the V gene TRBV20-1; D perhaps matches TRBD1 (6 bases). This CDR3 contains 14 residues. Germline CDR1 is DFQATT and CDR2 is SNEGSKA (reference sequence). The V and J ends lost 5 bases and 7 bases respectively, with 15 bases between them. The CDR3 protein is CSAPLSGGNSPLHF. As DNA, the CDR3 is TGCAGTGCTCCCCTTTCGGGGGGCAATTCACCCCTCCACTTT.

This rearrangement joins TRBV2 to TRBJ2-7; no definite D call. The CDR3 is 10 amino acids. CDR1 is SNHLY, CDR2 FYNNEI, per germline. Between the trimmed V and J ends, which lost 3 bases and 3 bases, there was a span of 0 bases. The CDR3 region is CASSDYEQYF. The CDR3 bases are TGTGCCAGCAGTGACTACGAGCAGTACTTC.

The chain couples TRBV24-1 to TRBJ2-5; 9 bases agree with TRBD2. The V segment lost 3 bases and the J segment 5 bases; nucleotides outside the gene matches: 21. Germline V gives CDR1 KGHDR, CDR2 SFDVKD. CDR3 length equals 20 residues. The CDR3 spells CATSDPLGGAGGRVEETQYF. CDR3 bases: TGTGCCACCAGTGATCCCTTAGGAGGGGCCGGCGGGAGGGTTGAGGAGACCCAGTACTTC.